Listed here is a single T cell receptor (beta chain). TCRdb keeps only in-frame clones here, not all; method: immunoSEQ multiplex PCR. Here the sample spans 100,000 to 150,000 clones, around four fifths being singletons. Germline V gene data show CDR1 as SNHLY and CDR2 as FYNNEI. The CDR3 runs 14 residues. The J segment lost 4 bases and the V segment lost 2 bases, leaving 4 bases of the junction unmatched. This sample was included in a study of blood T cell repertoires in COVID-19. The V gene is TRBV2, the J gene TRBJ1-2; 7 bases fit TRBD1. Sequencing input: PBMCs or T cells enriched from blood (not recorded which). This TCR was sampled from a man aged 35 to 55 with acute COVID-19. Here the CDR3 reads CASSENRGGYGYTF. CDR3 in DNA: TGTGCCAGCAGTGAAAACAGGGGAGGCTATGGCTACACCTTC. Full variable domain (outside the CDR3, taken from reference TRBV2 and TRBJ1-2): EPEVTQTPSHQVTQMGQEVILRCVPISNHLYFYWYRQILGQKVEFLVSFYNNEISEKSEIFDDQFSVERPDGSNFTLKIRSTKLEDSAMYFCASSENRGGYGYTFGSGTRLTVV.